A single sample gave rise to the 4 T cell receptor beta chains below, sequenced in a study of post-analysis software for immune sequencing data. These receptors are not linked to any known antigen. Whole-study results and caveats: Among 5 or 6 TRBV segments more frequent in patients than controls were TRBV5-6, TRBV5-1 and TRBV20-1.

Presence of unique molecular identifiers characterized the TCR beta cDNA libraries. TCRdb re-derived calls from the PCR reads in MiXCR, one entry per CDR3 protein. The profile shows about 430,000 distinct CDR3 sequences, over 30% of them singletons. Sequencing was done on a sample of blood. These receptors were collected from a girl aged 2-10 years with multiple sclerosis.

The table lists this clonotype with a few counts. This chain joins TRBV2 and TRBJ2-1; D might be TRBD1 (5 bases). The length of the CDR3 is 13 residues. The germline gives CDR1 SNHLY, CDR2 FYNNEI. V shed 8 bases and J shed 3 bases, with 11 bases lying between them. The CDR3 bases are TGTGCCAGCGGTAGCCAGGGCTACAATGAGCAGTTCTTC. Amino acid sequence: CASGSQGYNEQFF.

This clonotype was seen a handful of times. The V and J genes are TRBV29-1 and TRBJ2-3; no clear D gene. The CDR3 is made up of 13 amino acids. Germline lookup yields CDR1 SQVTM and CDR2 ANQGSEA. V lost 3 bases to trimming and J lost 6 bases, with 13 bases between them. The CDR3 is CSVETWSPDTQYF. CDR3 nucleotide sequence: TGCAGCGTTGAGACTTGGAGCCCGGATACGCAGTATTTT.

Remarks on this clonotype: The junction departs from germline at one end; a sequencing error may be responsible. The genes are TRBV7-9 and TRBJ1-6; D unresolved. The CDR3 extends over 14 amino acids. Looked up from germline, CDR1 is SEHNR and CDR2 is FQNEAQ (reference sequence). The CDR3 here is CASSLAAGYSPLHF. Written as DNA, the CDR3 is TGTGCCAGCAGTCTAGCGGCGGGGTATTCTCCCCTCCACTTT.

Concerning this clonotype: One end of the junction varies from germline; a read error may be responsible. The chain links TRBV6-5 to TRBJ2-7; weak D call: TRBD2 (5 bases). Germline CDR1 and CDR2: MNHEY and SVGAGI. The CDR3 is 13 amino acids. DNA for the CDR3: TGTGCCAGCAGTTACGGCTTTGACTACGAGAAGTACTTC. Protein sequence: CASSYGFDYEKYF.